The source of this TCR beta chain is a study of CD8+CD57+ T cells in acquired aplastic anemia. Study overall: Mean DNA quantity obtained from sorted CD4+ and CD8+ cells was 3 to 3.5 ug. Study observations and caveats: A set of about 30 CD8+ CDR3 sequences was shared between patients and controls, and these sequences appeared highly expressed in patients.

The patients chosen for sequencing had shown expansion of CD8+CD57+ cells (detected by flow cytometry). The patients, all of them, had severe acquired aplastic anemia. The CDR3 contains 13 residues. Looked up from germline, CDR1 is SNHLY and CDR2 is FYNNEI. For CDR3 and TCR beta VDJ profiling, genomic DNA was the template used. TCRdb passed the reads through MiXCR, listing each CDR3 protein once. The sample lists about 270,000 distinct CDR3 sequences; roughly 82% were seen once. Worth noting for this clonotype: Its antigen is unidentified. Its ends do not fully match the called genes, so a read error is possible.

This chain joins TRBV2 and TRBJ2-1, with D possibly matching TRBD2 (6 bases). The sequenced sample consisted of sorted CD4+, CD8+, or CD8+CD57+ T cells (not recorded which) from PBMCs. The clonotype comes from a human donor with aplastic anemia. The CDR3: CANSDGGINEQFF. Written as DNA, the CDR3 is TGTGCCAACAGTGATGGGGGGATTAATGAGCAGTTCTTC. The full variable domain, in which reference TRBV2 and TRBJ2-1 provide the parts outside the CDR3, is EPEVTQTPSHQVTQMGQEVILRCVPISNHLYFYWYRQILGQKVEFLVSFYNNEISEKSEIFDDQFSVERPDGSNFTLKIRSTKLEDSAMYFCANSDGGINEQFFGPGTRLTVL.